A single sample is the source of the 15 T cell receptor beta chains below, sequenced in a study of T cells after yellow fever vaccination (dated by TCRdb to between 2017 and 2020). The treatment or condition label of this sample denotes: live attenuated yellow fever vaccine strain. The method behind the library was 5' RACE. The sequencing machine was an Illumina HiSeq 2500. TCRdb trimmed the raw reads at Q25, called clones with MiXCR and kept productive beta chains. Rows matching on CDR3 protein sequence are summarized as one entry with the most common DNA and genes. The sample table lists about 240,000 distinct CDR3 sequences, about 7.1% of them with a count of one. The leading ten clones occupy approximately 0.85% of the sample. The material was CD4+ T cells sorted from PBMCs, obtained 15 days after the yellow fever booster vaccination. The receptors derive from a man aged 25 to 40 who received the YFV17D yellow fever vaccine.

The table lists this clonotype with a few counts. The rearrangement uses TRBV4-3 and TRBJ2-7, with D maybe TRBD1 (6 bases). The V end was cut by 0 bases, the J end by 7 bases, with 16 bases between. The CDR3 has 15 residues. The V gene's germline CDR1 is LGHNA and CDR2 YSLEER. The chain's CDR3 is CASSQDSNRVREQYF. The CDR3 region has the DNA TGCGCCAGCAGCCAAGATAGTAACAGGGTACGGGAGCAGTACTTC.

This clonotype was observed a handful of times. This chain connects TRBV30 to TRBJ2-3; D is ambiguous. The CDR3 contains 14 residues. CDR1 and CDR2 from the germline V gene are GTSNPN and SVGIG (reference sequence). V lost 1 base and J lost 0, with 8 bases in between. This chain's CDR3 is CAWSGLRSTDTQYF. CDR3 coding DNA: TGTGCCTGGAGTGGACTCAGAAGCACAGATACGCAGTATTTT.

This clonotype was detected a few times. This rearrangement joins TRBV15 to TRBJ2-1; D is perhaps TRBD1 or TRBD2 (5 bases each). This CDR3 comprises 17 residues. The V end was cut by 0 bases, the J end by 4 bases, with 16 bases between. From germline, CDR1 is LNHNV and CDR2 YYDKDF (reference sequence). The CDR3 loop is CATSRDRGRLSYNEQFF. CDR3 nucleotides: TGTGCCACCAGCAGAGATAGGGGACGGTTATCTTACAATGAGCAGTTCTTC.

This clonotype was observed at least ten times. The chain recombines TRBV28 with TRBJ1-5; a weak D match, TRBD1 (5 bases). The CDR3 totals 13 residues. V was clipped by 3 bases and J by 5 bases, with 8 bases between them. Germline assignment: CDR1 MDHEN and CDR2 SYDVKM. The CDR3: CASSFDSYQPQHF. CDR3 DNA sequence: TGTGCCAGCAGTTTCGACAGCTATCAGCCCCAGCATTTT.

This clonotype was seen at least ten times. The CDR3 loop reads CSATDGTGGYEQYF. In DNA form, the CDR3 reads TGCAGTGCAACCGACGGGACAGGGGGCTACGAGCAGTACTTC. This chain connects TRBV20-1 to TRBJ2-7, with 11 bases identical to TRBD1. The CDR3 is 14 residues long. V lost 6 bases to trimming and J lost 3 bases; unmatched junction nucleotides: 7. The germline gives CDR1 DFQATT, CDR2 SNEGSKA (reference sequence).

This clonotype was seen many times. The chain uses TRBV7-9 and TRBJ2-7, with TRBD2 as a possible D gene (5 bases). Trimming removed 5 bases at V and 0 bases at J, with 17 bases between. The CDR3 runs 16 residues. Germline CDR1 is SEHNR and CDR2 is FQNEAQ (reference sequence). The chain's CDR3 is CASSRTRDSSSYEQYF. DNA of the CDR3: TGTGCCAGCAGCCGAACCCGGGATTCTAGCTCCTACGAGCAGTACTTC.

This clonotype was counted a few times. V and J are TRBV3-1 and TRBJ2-7; 12 positions match TRBD2. Germline values: CDR1 LGHDT, CDR2 YNNKEL (reference sequence). With V trimmed by 2 bases and J by 6 bases, 14 bases remained unmatched. This CDR3 region has 18 residues. The CDR3 coding sequence is TGTGCCAGCAGCCAACTAGCGGGAGGGTCCGCAAAAGCGGGCGAGCAGTACTTC. Protein: CASSQLAGGSAKAGEQYF.

This chain links TRBV7-2 with TRBJ1-6; TRBD1 matches at 9 bases. Losses at the gene ends were 3 bases for V and 8 bases for J; bases not matched to a gene: 5. Germline CDR1 is SGHTA and CDR2 is FQGNSA. CDR3 length: 15 residues. The CDR3 is CASSFYRDRDSPLHF. The DNA of the CDR3 is TGTGCCAGCAGCTTTTACCGGGACAGGGATTCACCCCTCCACTTT.

This clonotype was counted at least ten times. V gene TRBV28 combines with J gene TRBJ2-1, with 12 nucleotides matching TRBD2. The V segment lost 7 bases and the J segment 7 bases; nucleotides outside the gene matches: 11. Germline V lookup: CDR1 MDHEN, CDR2 SYDVKM. The CDR3 is 16 residues long. The CDR3 loop reads CASTSPGLAGINEQFF. CDR3 in DNA: TGTGCCAGCACTTCCCCGGGACTAGCGGGCATAAATGAGCAGTTCTTC.

The chain links TRBV7-3 to TRBJ2-2; D call uncertain. CDR1 is SGHTA and CDR2 is FQGTGA in the germline V gene. V was shortened by 4 bases and J by 0 bases, with 6 bases between the two germline ends. The CDR3 runs to 14 residues. DNA of the CDR3: TGTGCCAGCAGCTCAACACCGAACACCGGGGAGCTGTTTTTT. As protein: CASSSTPNTGELFF.

The sample holds many counts of this clonotype. The V and J genes are TRBV5-5 and TRBJ2-5; TRBD1 is a possible D gene (5 bases). V gave up 3 bases and J gave up 5 bases, with 17 bases separating them. The CDR3 spans 15 residues. The V gene's germline CDR1 is SGHKS and CDR2 YYEKEE (reference sequence). CDR3 bases: TGTGCCAGCAGCTGGGCAGGGAATACCGGGGAGACCCAGTACTTC. It yields the protein CASSWAGNTGETQYF.

This clonotype showed up just a few times. The chain links TRBV5-4 to TRBJ2-1; 9 nucleotides agree with TRBD2. Unmatched junction bases numbered 12, after V lost 7 bases and J lost 4 bases. CDR3 length: 16 amino acids. Germline-derived CDR1 and CDR2 are SGHNT and YYREEE (reference sequence). For the CDR3, the DNA is TGTGCCAGCCAATCTAGCGGGACCTTGGGATACAATGAGCAGTTCTTC. As protein: CASQSSGTLGYNEQFF.

The chain carries TRBV20-1 and TRBJ2-2; D uncertain. V lost 4 bases and J lost 5, with 8 bases in between. CDR3 length: 12 residues. Germline V lookup: CDR1 DFQATT, CDR2 SNEGSKA (reference sequence). In DNA, the CDR3 is TGCAGTGCTACACCTAAAACCGGGGAGCTGTTTTTT. The encoded protein is CSATPKTGELFF.

The CDR3 sequence is CSASPGQKNEAFF. The CDR3 region has the DNA TGCAGTGCATCACCGGGACAGAAAAATGAAGCTTTCTTT. V is TRBV20-1 and J is TRBJ1-1; 7 bases map to TRBD1. Germline values: CDR1 DFQATT, CDR2 SNEGSKA (reference sequence). The CDR3 sequence is 13 residues long. V dropped 6 bases and J dropped 7; count of bases not matched to a gene: 11.

In its sample, this clonotype was seen many times. The J gene is TRBJ1-5, the V gene TRBV12-3 or TRBV12-4; D unclear. The CDR3 consists of 12 residues. Trimming stripped 2 bases from V and 7 bases from J, with 6 bases between. The DNA of the CDR3 is TGTGCCAGCAGTTTACCGGGCCAGCCCCAGCATTTT. It codes for CASSLPGQPQHF.